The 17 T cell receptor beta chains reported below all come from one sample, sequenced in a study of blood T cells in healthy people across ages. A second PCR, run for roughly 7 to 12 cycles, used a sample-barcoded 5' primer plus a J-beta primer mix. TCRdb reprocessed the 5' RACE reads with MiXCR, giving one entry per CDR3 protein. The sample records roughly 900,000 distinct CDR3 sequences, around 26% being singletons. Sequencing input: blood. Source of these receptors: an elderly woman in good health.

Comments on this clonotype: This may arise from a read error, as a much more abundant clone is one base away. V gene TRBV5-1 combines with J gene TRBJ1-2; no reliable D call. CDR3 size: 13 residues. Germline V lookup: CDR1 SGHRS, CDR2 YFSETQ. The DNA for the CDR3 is TGCGCCAGCAACTTGGCCGAGGGTATTCGCTACACCTTC. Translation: CASNLAEGIRYTF.

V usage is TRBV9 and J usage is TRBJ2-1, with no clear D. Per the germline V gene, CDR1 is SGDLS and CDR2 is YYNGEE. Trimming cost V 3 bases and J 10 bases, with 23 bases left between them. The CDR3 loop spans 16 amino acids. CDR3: CASSAQPRRCKVEQFF. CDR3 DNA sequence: TGTGCCAGCAGCGCCCAACCTAGGCGGTGTAAGGTGGAGCAGTTCTTC. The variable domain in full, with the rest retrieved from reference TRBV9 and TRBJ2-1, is DSGVTQTPKHLITATGQRVTLRCSPRSGDLSVYWYQQSLDQGLQFLIQYYNGEERAKGNILERFSAQQFPDLHSELNLSSLELGDSALYFCASSAQPRRCKVEQFFGPGTRLTVL.

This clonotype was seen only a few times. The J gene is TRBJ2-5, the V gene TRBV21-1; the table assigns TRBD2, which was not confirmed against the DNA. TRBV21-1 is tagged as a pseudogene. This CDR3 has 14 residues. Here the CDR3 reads CASSKKASRETQYF. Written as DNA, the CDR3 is TGTGCCAGCAGCAAAAAGGCTAGCCGAGAGACCCAGTACTTC.

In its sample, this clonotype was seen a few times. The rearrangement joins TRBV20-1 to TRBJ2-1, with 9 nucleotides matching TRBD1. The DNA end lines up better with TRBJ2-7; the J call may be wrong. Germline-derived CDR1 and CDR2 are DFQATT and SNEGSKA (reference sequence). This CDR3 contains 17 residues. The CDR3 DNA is TGCAGTGCTAGTGGGACAGGGAAAGAGCTTTCCTACAATGAGCAGTACTTC. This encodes CSASGTGKELSYNEQYF.

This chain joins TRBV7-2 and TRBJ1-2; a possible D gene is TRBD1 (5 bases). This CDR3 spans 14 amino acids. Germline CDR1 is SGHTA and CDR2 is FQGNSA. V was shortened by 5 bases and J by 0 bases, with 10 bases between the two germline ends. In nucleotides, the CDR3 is TGTGCCAGCAGCCCGGGGGTAGCTAACTATGGCTACACCTTC. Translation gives CASSPGVANYGYTF.

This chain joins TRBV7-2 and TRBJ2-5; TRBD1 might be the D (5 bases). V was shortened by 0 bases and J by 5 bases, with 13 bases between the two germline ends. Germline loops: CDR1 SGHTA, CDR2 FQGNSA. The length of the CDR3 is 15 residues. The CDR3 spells CASSLARVVWETQYF. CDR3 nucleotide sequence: TGTGCCAGCAGCTTAGCCAGGGTGGTGTGGGAGACCCAGTACTTC. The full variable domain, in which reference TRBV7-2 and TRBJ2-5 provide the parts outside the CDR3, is GAGVSQSPSNKVTEKGKDVELRCDPISGHTALYWYRQSLGQGLEFLIYFQGNSAPDKSGLPSDRFSAERTGGSVSTLTIQRTQQEDSAVYLCASSLARVVWETQYFGPGTRLLVL.

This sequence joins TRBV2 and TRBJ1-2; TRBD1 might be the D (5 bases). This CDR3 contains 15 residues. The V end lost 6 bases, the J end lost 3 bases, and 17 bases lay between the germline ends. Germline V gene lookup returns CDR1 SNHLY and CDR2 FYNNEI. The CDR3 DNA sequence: TGTGCCAGCAGGGTACCTAGGGGAATCGACTATGGCTACACCTTC. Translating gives CASRVPRGIDYGYTF.

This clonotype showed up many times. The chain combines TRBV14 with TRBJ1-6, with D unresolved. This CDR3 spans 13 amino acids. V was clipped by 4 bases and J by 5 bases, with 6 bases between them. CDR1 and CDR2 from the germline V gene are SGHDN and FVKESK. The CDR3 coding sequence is TGTGCCAGCAGCCTCATGAATAATTCACCCCTCCACTTT. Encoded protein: CASSLMNNSPLHF. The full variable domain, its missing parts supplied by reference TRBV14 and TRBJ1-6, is EAGVTQFPSHSVIEKGQTVTLRCDPISGHDNLYWYRRVMGKEIKFLLHFVKESKQDESGMPNNRFLAERTGGTYSTLKVQPAELEDSGVYFCASSLMNNSPLHFGNGTRLTVT.

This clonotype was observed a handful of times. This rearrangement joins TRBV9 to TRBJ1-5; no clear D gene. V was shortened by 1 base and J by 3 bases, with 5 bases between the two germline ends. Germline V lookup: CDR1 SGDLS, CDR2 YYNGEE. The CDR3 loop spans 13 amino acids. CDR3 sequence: CASSVRLNQPQHF. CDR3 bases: TGTGCCAGCAGCGTACGACTCAATCAGCCCCAGCATTTT.

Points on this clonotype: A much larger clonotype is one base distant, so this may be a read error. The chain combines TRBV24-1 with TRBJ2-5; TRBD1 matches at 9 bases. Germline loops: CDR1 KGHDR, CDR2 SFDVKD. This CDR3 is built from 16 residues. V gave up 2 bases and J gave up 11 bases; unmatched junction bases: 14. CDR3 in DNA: TGTGCCACCAGTGATTACCGGACAGGGGCTATTGGGGAGCAGTACTTC. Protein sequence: CATSDYRTGAIGEQYF.

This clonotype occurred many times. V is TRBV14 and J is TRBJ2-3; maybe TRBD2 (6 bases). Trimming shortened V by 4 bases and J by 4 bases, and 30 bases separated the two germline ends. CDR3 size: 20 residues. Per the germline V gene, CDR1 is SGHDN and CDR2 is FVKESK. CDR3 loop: CASSPNDPPGRLGKADTQYF. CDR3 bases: TGTGCCAGCAGCCCGAACGATCCGCCGGGCCGACTAGGAAAGGCAGATACGCAGTATTTT.

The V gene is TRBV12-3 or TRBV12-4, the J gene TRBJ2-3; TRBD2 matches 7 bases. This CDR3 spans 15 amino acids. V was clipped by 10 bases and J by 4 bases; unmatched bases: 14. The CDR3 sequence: CATYGRRGRADTQYF. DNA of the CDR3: TGTGCCACTTACGGGCGGCGGGGGAGAGCAGATACGCAGTATTTT.

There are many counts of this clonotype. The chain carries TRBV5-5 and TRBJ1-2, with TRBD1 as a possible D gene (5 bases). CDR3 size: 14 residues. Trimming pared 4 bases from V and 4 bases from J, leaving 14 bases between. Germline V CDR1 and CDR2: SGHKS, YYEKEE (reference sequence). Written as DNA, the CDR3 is TGTGCCAGCAGCCTGACCGGGACGGTCTATGGCTACACCTTC. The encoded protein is CASSLTGTVYGYTF.

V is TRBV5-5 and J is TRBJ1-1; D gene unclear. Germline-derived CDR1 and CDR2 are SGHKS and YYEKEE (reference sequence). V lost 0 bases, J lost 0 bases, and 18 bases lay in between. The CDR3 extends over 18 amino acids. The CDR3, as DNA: TGTGCCAGCAGCTTGGAATATTTGGTTCTGGTCATGAACACTGAAGCTTTCTTT. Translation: CASSLEYLVLVMNTEAFF. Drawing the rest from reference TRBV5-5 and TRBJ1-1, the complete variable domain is DAGVTQSPTHLIKTRGQQVTLRCSPISGHKSVSWYQQVLGQGPQFIFQYYEKEERGRGNFPDRFSARQFPNYSSELNVNALLLGDSALYLCASSLEYLVLVMNTEAFFGQGTRLTVV.

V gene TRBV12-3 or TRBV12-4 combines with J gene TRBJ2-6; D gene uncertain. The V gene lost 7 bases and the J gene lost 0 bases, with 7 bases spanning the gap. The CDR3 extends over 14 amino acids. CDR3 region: CASIVNSGANVLTF. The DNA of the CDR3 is TGTGCCAGCATTGTGAACTCTGGGGCCAACGTCCTGACTTTC.

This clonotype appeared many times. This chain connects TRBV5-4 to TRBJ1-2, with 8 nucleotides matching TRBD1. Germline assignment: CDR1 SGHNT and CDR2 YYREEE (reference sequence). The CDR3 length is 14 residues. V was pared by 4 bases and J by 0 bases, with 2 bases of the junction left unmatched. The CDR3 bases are TGTGCCAGCAGCCGACAGGGGACTAACTATGGCTACACCTTC. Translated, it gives CASSRQGTNYGYTF.

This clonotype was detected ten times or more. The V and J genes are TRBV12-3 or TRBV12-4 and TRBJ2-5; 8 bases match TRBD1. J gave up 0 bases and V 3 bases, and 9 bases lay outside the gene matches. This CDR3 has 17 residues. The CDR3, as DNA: TGTGCCAGCAGTTTTTTCCAGGGGGCCGCAAACCAAGAGACCCAGTACTTC. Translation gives CASSFFQGAANQETQYF.